One T cell receptor (beta chain) is described in this entry. Its antigen is still unknown. This table comes from immunoSEQ multiplex PCR, and its TCRdb copy is limited to in-frame clones, with some not included. The sample lists about 42,000 clones, over 80% occurring once. This specimen belongs to a study of lymphopenia after photon versus proton radiotherapy. Study results and limitations: Under photons, naive T cells and diversity fell while effector/memory populations rose. After the lymphocyte nadir, photon-treated repertoires showed oligoclonal expansion, especially of CD8+ Temra cells. Authors raise, but do not show, better survival with proton therapy.

V was shortened by 6 bases and J by 3 bases, with 21 bases between the two germline ends. Germline CDR1 and CDR2: MDHEN and SYDVKM. This CDR3 is built from 16 residues. The source material was peripheral blood, sampled from a patient treated with proton-based radiotherapy. This sequence originates from a woman aged 70-85 years with pancreatic cancer. This chain connects TRBV28 to TRBJ2-7, with a tentative D call TRBD2 (6 bases). CDR3 residues: CASRPWRDLGFYEQYF. For the CDR3, the DNA is TGTGCCAGCAGACCGTGGCGGGACCTCGGATTCTACGAGCAGTACTTC.